The text below deals with one TCR beta chain. The antigen remains undetermined. This record comes from a study of T cells in localized non-small cell lung cancer. General observations from the study: Adjacent lung tissue had a median about 50 of the top 100 clones found in the tumor. Uninvolved nearby lung showed the greatest T cell clonality, exceeding that found in tumor.

In germline, CDR1 is SGDLS, CDR2 YYNGEE. V dropped 0 bases and J dropped 0 bases, with 13 bases sitting between them. The CDR3 has 17 residues. Profiled with immunoSEQ multiplex PCR; TCRdb holds only in-frame clones, not every one. This sample has tens of thousands of clones, with around 90% found just once. The source material was peripheral blood, sampled before any cancer treatment. The V and J genes are TRBV9 and TRBJ1-3; D may be TRBD1 (6 bases). The TCR sequence derives from a female donor over 55 with stage I lung adenocarcinoma. CDR3 sequence reads: CASSVDPGGHSGNTIYF. The CDR3 DNA reads as TGTGCCAGCAGCGTAGATCCCGGGGGGCACTCTGGAAACACCATATATTTT.